This is a list of T cell receptor beta chains from one sample in a study of blood T cell repertoires in COVID-19. The protocol was immunoSEQ multiplex PCR, while the TCRdb copy is restricted to in-frame clones and leaves out a portion. The sample holds over 200,000 clones, 88% seen once. The sample taken for sequencing was peripheral blood. These receptors originate from a woman between 40 and 50 years old who had recovered from COVID-19. The CDR3 runs from the conserved cysteine through the conserved F or W. The D gene is left open where the match is weak. Size is omitted from some rows. Given values are once, few, many or a class for expanded clones.

v_gene: TRBV9
abundance: -
d_gene: -
j_gene: TRBJ1-2
CDR3nt: TGTGCCAGCAGCGTAGGGCCAATCGCTAACTATGGCTACACCTTC
CDR3aa: CASSVGPIANYGYTF

v_gene: TRBV5-6
abundance: -
d_gene: -
j_gene: TRBJ1-1
CDR3nt: TGTGCCAGCAGCCGAGGACTAAGGGGGGGCAGGACGAACACTGAAGCTTTCTTT
CDR3aa: CASSRGLRGGRTNTEAFF

v_gene: TRBV5-4
abundance: -
d_gene: TRBD2
j_gene: TRBJ2-3
CDR3nt: TGTGCCAGCAGCCCGACTAGCGGGGGGGGCACAGATACGCAGTATTTT
CDR3aa: CASSPTSGGGTDTQYF

v_gene: TRBV7-2
abundance: -
d_gene: -
j_gene: TRBJ1-1
CDR3nt: TGTGCCAGCAGCTTAGAGGGACACCCGAACACTGAAGCTTTCTTT
CDR3aa: CASSLEGHPNTEAFF

v_gene: TRBV5-6
abundance: -
d_gene: -
j_gene: TRBJ1-2
CDR3nt: TGTGCCAGCAGCTGGGACATCGGCGGACCCAACTATGGCTACACCTTC
CDR3aa: CASSWDIGGPNYGYTF

v_gene: TRBV12-3/TRBV12-4
abundance: -
d_gene: -
j_gene: TRBJ1-3
CDR3nt: TGTGCCAGCAGTTTCGCAGATGGAAACACCATATATTTT
CDR3aa: CASSFADGNTIYF

v_gene: TRBV30
abundance: -
d_gene: TRBD2
j_gene: TRBJ2-1
CDR3nt: TGTGCCTGGAGACCATCCGGGACTAGAAACAATGAGCAGTTCTTC
CDR3aa: CAWRPSGTRNNEQFF

v_gene: TRBV19
abundance: -
d_gene: -
j_gene: TRBJ1-2
CDR3nt: TGTGCCAGTAGAGCCACAGGGTACGGCTACACCTTC
CDR3aa: CASRATGYGYTF

v_gene: TRBV3-1/TRBV3-2
abundance: -
d_gene: -
j_gene: TRBJ1-4
CDR3nt: TGTGCCAGCAGCCAAGACCCGGGAGTTCTGTTTTTT
CDR3aa: CASSQDPGVLFF

v_gene: TRBV7-9
abundance: -
d_gene: TRBD2
j_gene: TRBJ2-7
CDR3nt: TGTGCCAGCAGCGGATCGGGACTAGCGGTCGCCTACGAGCAGTACTTC
CDR3aa: CASSGSGLAVAYEQYF

v_gene: TRBV19
abundance: -
d_gene: -
j_gene: TRBJ1-1
CDR3nt: TGTGCCAGTAGTATGTTGCGGGGCGCGGCTCCTAGCACTGAAGCTTTCTTT
CDR3aa: CASSMLRGAAPSTEAFF

v_gene: TRBV7-3
abundance: -
d_gene: -
j_gene: TRBJ1-1
CDR3nt: TGTGCCAGCAGCTTAGGGAGGGTTGAAGCTTTCTTT
CDR3aa: CASSLGRVEAFF

v_gene: TRBV6-2/TRBV6-3
abundance: -
d_gene: -
j_gene: TRBJ1-2
CDR3nt: TGTGCCAGCAGTTACTCCGCGGCAGAGCCCTATGGCTACACCTTC
CDR3aa: CASSYSAAEPYGYTF

v_gene: TRBV19
abundance: -
d_gene: TRBD2
j_gene: TRBJ2-5
CDR3nt: TGTGCCAGTAGTAGGACTAGCGGGAGGGCCCGGGAGACCCAGTACTTC
CDR3aa: CASSRTSGRARETQYF

v_gene: TRBV25-1
abundance: -
d_gene: TRBD1
j_gene: TRBJ1-1
CDR3nt: TGTGCCAGCAGTGATTGGGGGCAGGGGGAGACTGAAGCTTTCTTT
CDR3aa: CASSDWGQGETEAFF

v_gene: TRBV7-9
abundance: -
d_gene: TRBD1
j_gene: TRBJ2-5
CDR3nt: TGTGCCAGCAGCCTAAGGGGGCAGGGGCACCAAGAGACCCAGTACTTC
CDR3aa: CASSLRGQGHQETQYF

v_gene: TRBV4-1
abundance: -
d_gene: TRBD2
j_gene: TRBJ2-1
CDR3nt: TGCGCCAGCAGACAAAGCGGGAGAAGCTACAATGAGCAGTTCTTC
CDR3aa: CASRQSGRSYNEQFF

v_gene: TRBV9
abundance: -
d_gene: -
j_gene: TRBJ1-5
CDR3nt: TGTGCCAGCAGCGTAGAGCCCCTTGGTCAGCCCCAGCATTTT
CDR3aa: CASSVEPLGQPQHF

v_gene: TRBV18
abundance: -
d_gene: TRBD2
j_gene: TRBJ2-2
CDR3nt: TGTGCCAGCTCACACCGAAGGACTAGCGGCCCATCCAACACCGGGGAGCTGTTTTTT
CDR3aa: CASSHRRTSGPSNTGELFF

v_gene: TRBV2
abundance: few
d_gene: TRBD1
j_gene: TRBJ2-1
CDR3nt: TGTGCCAGCATGTGGCAGGGGAGCGGGACAGGGGAGCAGTTCTTC
CDR3aa: CASMWQGSGTGEQFF

v_gene: TRBV24-1
abundance: few
d_gene: TRBD1
j_gene: TRBJ1-2
CDR3nt: TGTGCCACCAGTGACCGCCGCCCAGGGACAGCCTATGGCTACACCTTC
CDR3aa: CATSDRRPGTAYGYTF

v_gene: TRBV7-9
abundance: -
d_gene: TRBD2
j_gene: TRBJ2-3
CDR3nt: TGTGCCAGCAGCTTAGGTGGGGGAGGGCCAGATACGCAGTATTTT
CDR3aa: CASSLGGGGPDTQYF

v_gene: TRBV5-1
abundance: -
d_gene: TRBD1
j_gene: TRBJ1-1
CDR3nt: TGCGCCAGCAGCTTGGGAGGACAGGGTTGGGCTGAAGCTTTCTTT
CDR3aa: CASSLGGQGWAEAFF

v_gene: TRBV6-5
abundance: few
d_gene: TRBD1
j_gene: TRBJ1-1
CDR3nt: TGTGCCAGCAGTTACTCGACAGGGTTTGGGGCTTTCTTT
CDR3aa: CASSYSTGFGAFF

v_gene: TRBV6-5
abundance: -
d_gene: TRBD2
j_gene: TRBJ2-3
CDR3nt: TGTGCCAGCCGAAGCGGGGGGGGGAACACAGATACGCAGTATTTT
CDR3aa: CASRSGGGNTDTQYF

v_gene: TRBV9
abundance: -
d_gene: TRBD2
j_gene: TRBJ2-1
CDR3nt: TGTGCCAGCAGCGTAGCTCCACTAGCGGGAGGTGCGGATGAGCAGTTCTTC
CDR3aa: CASSVAPLAGGADEQFF

v_gene: TRBV7-2
abundance: -
d_gene: -
j_gene: TRBJ1-1
CDR3nt: TGTGCCAGCACCACAGGGTCCTGGGCTGAAGCTTTCTTT
CDR3aa: CASTTGSWAEAFF

v_gene: TRBV7-9
abundance: once
d_gene: TRBD1
j_gene: TRBJ2-7
CDR3nt: TGTGCCAGCAGCCCCCCCACAGGGGAAATCTCCTACGAGCAGTACTTC
CDR3aa: CASSPPTGEISYEQYF

v_gene: TRBV9
abundance: -
d_gene: -
j_gene: TRBJ2-1
CDR3nt: TGTGCCAGCAGCGTAGGGGGGACTCCCGAGCAGTTCTTC
CDR3aa: CASSVGGTPEQFF

v_gene: TRBV7-3
abundance: -
d_gene: -
j_gene: TRBJ1-1
CDR3nt: TGTGCCAGCAGCTTAAACCCCGGGGGGACTGAAGCTTTCTTT
CDR3aa: CASSLNPGGTEAFF

v_gene: TRBV11-3
abundance: once
d_gene: -
j_gene: TRBJ1-3
CDR3nt: TGTGCCAGCAGCTTAGACGGGGGACGGTGGGGCTCTGGAAACACCATATATTTT
CDR3aa: CASSLDGGRWGSGNTIYF

v_gene: TRBV7-9
abundance: -
d_gene: -
j_gene: TRBJ2-7
CDR3nt: TGTGCCAGCAGCCGGACAGACTACGAGCAGTACTTC
CDR3aa: CASSRTDYEQYF

v_gene: TRBV24-1
abundance: -
d_gene: TRBD1
j_gene: TRBJ2-7
CDR3nt: TGTGCCACCAGTGACACGGGACAGGGTCTCTCCGACGAGCAGTACTTC
CDR3aa: CATSDTGQGLSDEQYF

v_gene: TRBV24-1
abundance: many
d_gene: -
j_gene: TRBJ1-2
CDR3nt: TGTGCCACCAGTGACCGCGTGGGGCACTACACCTTC
CDR3aa: CATSDRVGHYTF

v_gene: TRBV7-2
abundance: -
d_gene: -
j_gene: TRBJ2-3
CDR3nt: TGTGCCAGCAGCCCCCGGGGTCTAGGCACAGATACGCAGTATTTT
CDR3aa: CASSPRGLGTDTQYF

v_gene: TRBV9
abundance: -
d_gene: TRBD2
j_gene: TRBJ2-1
CDR3nt: TGTGCCAGCAGCGCCGGACGTATGGGGGGGGAGCAGTTCTTC
CDR3aa: CASSAGRMGGEQFF

v_gene: TRBV19
abundance: -
d_gene: TRBD1
j_gene: TRBJ1-5
CDR3nt: TGTGCCAGTAGAGGGGGCGGGACAGGGGACAATCAGCCCCAGCATTTT
CDR3aa: CASRGGGTGDNQPQHF

v_gene: TRBV7-2
abundance: -
d_gene: -
j_gene: TRBJ2-3
CDR3nt: TGTGCCAGCAGCTTAGAGAGGCGGAGCACAGATACGCAGTATTTT
CDR3aa: CASSLERRSTDTQYF

v_gene: TRBV18
abundance: -
d_gene: -
j_gene: TRBJ1-1
CDR3nt: TGTGCCAGCTCCACTCAGGGGAACACTGAAGCTTTCTTT
CDR3aa: CASSTQGNTEAFF

v_gene: TRBV7-9
abundance: -
d_gene: TRBD2
j_gene: TRBJ2-3
CDR3nt: TGTGCCAGCAGCTTTGGAGGGGCGGGAGGGCCAGATACGCAGTATTTT
CDR3aa: CASSFGGAGGPDTQYF

v_gene: TRBV11-1
abundance: -
d_gene: -
j_gene: TRBJ2-7
CDR3nt: TGTGCCAGCAGCCGGGGGGCGTACGAGCAGTACTTC
CDR3aa: CASSRGAYEQYF

v_gene: TRBV5-4
abundance: -
d_gene: TRBD2
j_gene: TRBJ2-2
CDR3nt: TGTGCCAGCAGCTTCCCTAGCGGGAGGCTAACCGGGGAGCTGTTTTTT
CDR3aa: CASSFPSGRLTGELFF

v_gene: TRBV7-9
abundance: -
d_gene: TRBD1
j_gene: TRBJ1-4
CDR3nt: TGTGCCAGCAGCTTAGGGACAGGCTCAACTAATGAAAAACTGTTTTTT
CDR3aa: CASSLGTGSTNEKLFF

v_gene: TRBV30
abundance: -
d_gene: -
j_gene: TRBJ1-1
CDR3nt: TGTGCCTGGGACCAGGGAGGCACTGAAGCTTTCTTT
CDR3aa: CAWDQGGTEAFF

v_gene: TRBV10-3
abundance: -
d_gene: -
j_gene: TRBJ1-3
CDR3nt: TGTGCCATCAGTCCACAGGGAGCCGGAAACACCATATATTTT
CDR3aa: CAISPQGAGNTIYF

v_gene: TRBV4-3
abundance: once
d_gene: -
j_gene: TRBJ2-1
CDR3nt: TGCGCCAGCAGCCGGACGGCGGACAACCCCCGGCATGAGCAGTTCTTC
CDR3aa: CASSRTADNPRHEQFF